The 4 T cell receptor beta chains below all came from one sample that was sequenced in a study of CD8 T cells in ankylosing spondylitis. TCRdb redid the calling of the 5' RACE reads with MiXCR, one entry per CDR3 protein. The table has hundreds of thousands of distinct CDR3 sequences, over 7% seen once. What was sequenced was blood, either unsorted or a sorted T cell fraction (not recorded which). These receptors originate from a female donor with ankylosing spondylitis or in good health (not recorded which).

At least ten counts were recorded for this clonotype. This chain links TRBV20-1 with TRBJ2-7, with 7 bases aligning to TRBD1. The CDR3 totals 12 residues. Germline CDR1 is DFQATT and CDR2 is SNEGSKA (reference sequence). Germline trimming cut 6 bases from V and 3 bases from J; bases unmatched to any gene: 5. CDR3 sequence (DNA): TGCAGTGCCCCCCGGGACAGCTACGAGCAGTACTTC. Amino acid sequence: CSAPRDSYEQYF.

This clonotype was seen many times. The rearrangement joins TRBV20-1 to TRBJ2-7; D is perhaps TRBD2 (6 bases). The CDR3 sequence is 14 residues long. CDR1 and CDR2 (germline): DFQATT, SNEGSKA (reference sequence). The germline V and J ends were trimmed by 6 bases and 4 bases, with 19 bases remaining between them. Written as DNA, the CDR3 is TGCAGTGCGGACCGGGGAGGATCCACTTACGAGCAGTACTTC. This encodes CSADRGGSTYEQYF.

A few counts support this clonotype. A much larger clone lies one base from this, so it may be a read error. The rearrangement joins TRBV7-8 to TRBJ1-1; no clear D. Germline V gene lookup returns CDR1 SGHVS and CDR2 FQNEAQ. The CDR3 runs 16 residues. CDR3: CVSSPLDGLMNTEAFF. CDR3 nucleotides: TGTGTCAGCAGCCCCTTGGACGGACTCATGAACACTGAAGCTTTCTTT.

This clonotype was seen a few times. The rearrangement joins TRBV21-1 to TRBJ1-1; the D segment call TRBD1 is taken from the table without a DNA check. TRBV21-1 counts as a pseudogene. The CDR3 is made up of 18 amino acids. CDR3: CASSNLAGIDREGTEAFF. CDR3 sequence (DNA): TGTGCCAGCAGCAATTTAGCCGGAATTGACAGGGAGGGGACTGAAGCTTTCTTT.